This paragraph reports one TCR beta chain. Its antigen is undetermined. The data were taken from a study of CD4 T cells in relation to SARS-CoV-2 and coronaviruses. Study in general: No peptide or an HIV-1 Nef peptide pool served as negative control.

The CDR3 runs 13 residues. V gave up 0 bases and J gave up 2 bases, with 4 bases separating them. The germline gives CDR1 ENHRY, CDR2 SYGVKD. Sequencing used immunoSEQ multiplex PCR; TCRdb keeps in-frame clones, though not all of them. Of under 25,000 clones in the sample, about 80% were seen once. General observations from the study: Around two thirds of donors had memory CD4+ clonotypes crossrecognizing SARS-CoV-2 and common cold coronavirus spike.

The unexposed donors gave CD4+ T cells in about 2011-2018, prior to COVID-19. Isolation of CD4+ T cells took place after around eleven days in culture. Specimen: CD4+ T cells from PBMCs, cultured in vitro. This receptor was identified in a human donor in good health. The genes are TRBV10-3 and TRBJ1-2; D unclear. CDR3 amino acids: CAISESGNYGYTF. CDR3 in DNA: TGTGCCATCAGTGAGTCTGGCAACTATGGCTACACCTTC.